The 20 T cell receptor beta chains given below trace back to one sample, sequenced in a study of memory CD4+ T cells and cytomegalovirus serostatus. Generated by immunoSEQ multiplex PCR, the TCRdb table keeps only in-frame clones and is missing some. The repertoire holds tens of thousands of clones, about 85% seen once, with approximately 0.77% in the top ten. Single viable CD3+CD4+CD8-CD45RO+ cells were sorted as the memory CD4+ T cells. The sequencing sample was made of memory CD4+ T cells from blood. These receptors originate from an adult in good health and CMV-seronegative.

This clone was counted a single time. The sample holds other DNA sequences that translate to the same CDR3. The chain links TRBV29-1 to TRBJ2-1, with D perhaps matching TRBD2 (5 bases). Deletions cut 6 bases from V and 1 base from J, with 10 bases between. CDR1 and CDR2 (germline): SQVTM, ANQGSEA. The CDR3 consists of 13 residues. The CDR3 spells CSVKRSSYNEQFF. For the CDR3, the DNA is TGCAGCGTGAAGCGGAGTTCCTACAATGAGCAGTTCTTC.

This chain connects TRBV14 to TRBJ2-7; no clear D. V gave up 1 base and J gave up 3 bases, with 13 bases separating them. Germline V gene sequence: CDR1 SGHDN, CDR2 FVKESK. The CDR3 sequence is 15 residues long. The chain's CDR3 is CASSQGIKGVYEQYF. The CDR3 DNA follows: TGTGCCAGCAGCCAAGGGATCAAGGGCGTCTACGAGCAGTACTTC.

This clone is a singleton in its sample. The rearrangement uses TRBV6-6 and TRBJ1-2; D not certain. This CDR3 is built from 15 residues. Germline assignment: CDR1 MNHNY and CDR2 SVGAGI (reference sequence). V was clipped by 6 bases and J by 8 bases, with 22 bases between them. The CDR3 DNA follows: TGTGCCAGCAGCCCTTCCGGGTCGGCCCGGTGGGGCTACACCTTC. Encoded protein: CASSPSGSARWGYTF.

V is TRBV5-4 and J is TRBJ1-1; unclear D gene. The CDR3 has 13 amino acids. Trimming removed 5 bases at V and 9 bases at J, with 17 bases between. Germline CDR1 is SGHNT and CDR2 is YYREEE (reference sequence). Here the CDR3 reads CASRFRFSAQAFF. CDR3 bases: TGTGCCAGCAGATTTAGGTTTTCCGCCCAAGCTTTCTTT.

This sequence joins TRBV9 and TRBJ1-4; tentatively, D is TRBD1 (5 bases). V dropped 0 bases and J dropped 6 bases, with 12 bases sitting between them. There are 15 residues in the CDR3. From germline, CDR1 is SGDLS and CDR2 YYNGEE. The CDR3: CASSVGRQSYEKLFF. DNA for the CDR3: TGTGCCAGCAGCGTAGGTCGACAGTCTTATGAAAAACTGTTTTTT.

V and J are TRBV27 and TRBJ2-1; TRBD2 might be the D (7 bases). Germline CDR1 is MNHEY and CDR2 is SMNVEV (reference sequence). The CDR3 runs to 15 residues. V was pared by 7 bases and J by 0 bases, with 13 bases between. CDR3 coding DNA: TGTGCCAGCATCTCGGGGGGCAGCTCCTACAATGAGCAGTTCTTC. This gives the protein CASISGGSSYNEQFF.

V and J are TRBV7-2 and TRBJ2-3; D not certain. Germline lookup yields CDR1 SGHTA and CDR2 FQGNSA. The CDR3 has 13 amino acids. Trimming stripped 6 bases from V and 8 bases from J, with 15 bases between. In nucleotides, the CDR3 is TGTGCCAGCAGACCCAGTATCCAAGCTACGCAGTATTTT. It is translated as CASRPSIQATQYF.

CDR3 in amino acids: CASSPDRGGSYNEQFF. The CDR3 bases are TGTGCCAGCTCACCCGACAGGGGGGGCTCCTACAATGAGCAGTTCTTC. The chain carries TRBV18 and TRBJ2-1; 9 nucleotides match TRBD1. The V segment lost 3 bases and the J segment 0 bases; nucleotides outside the gene matches: 3. Germline V lookup: CDR1 KGHSH, CDR2 LQKENI. The CDR3 contains 16 residues.

The chain has TRBV19 and TRBJ1-1, with TRBD1 identical over 7 bases. This CDR3 comprises 16 residues. CDR1 is LNHDA and CDR2 is SQIVND in the germline V gene (reference sequence). With 3 bases clipped from V and 5 bases from J, the junction kept 12 bases outside the gene matches. The CDR3 bases are TGTGCCAGTAGTATCCGACAGGGCCAGCGGGTTACTGAAGCTTTCTTT. It specifies CASSIRQGQRVTEAFF.

The chain joins TRBV15 to TRBJ1-4, with a possible D match to TRBD1 (5 bases). The V gene lost 1 base and the J gene lost 4 bases, with 16 bases spanning the gap. The CDR3 contains 17 residues. The germline gives CDR1 LNHNV, CDR2 YYDKDF (reference sequence). The CDR3 DNA follows: TGTGCCACCAGCAGAGGGCTTCAGGCAGGGATTAATGAAAAACTGTTTTTT. This sequence encodes CATSRGLQAGINEKLFF.

V and J are TRBV5-6 and TRBJ2-7; the match to TRBD1 covers 9 bases. Trimming took 4 bases from V and 3 from J; bases not matched to a gene: 8. This CDR3 is 15 amino acids long. The germline CDR1 and CDR2 sequences are SGHDT and YYEEEE. The CDR3 reads CASSGRGTGIYEQYF. In nucleotides, the CDR3 is TGTGCCAGCAGCGGCCGTGGGACAGGGATCTACGAGCAGTACTTC.

This clone appeared a few times. The chain carries TRBV7-7 and TRBJ1-3; D gene uncertain. V was trimmed by 0 bases and J by 0 bases, leaving 6 bases between them. CDR1 and CDR2 (germline): SSHAT, FNYEAQ (reference sequence). CDR3 size: 15 residues. The CDR3 protein is CASSLAPHSGNTIYF. In DNA, the CDR3 is TGTGCCAGCAGCTTAGCTCCGCACTCTGGAAACACCATATATTTT. The full variable domain, rest sourced from reference TRBV7-7 and TRBJ1-3, is GAGVSQSPRYKVTKRGQDVTLRCDPISSHATLYWYQQALGQGPEFLTYFNYEAQPDKSGLPSDRFSAERPEGSISTLTIQRTEQRDSAMYRCASSLAPHSGNTIYFGEGSWLTVV.

This chain uses TRBV27 with TRBJ2-3, with 13 nucleotides matching TRBD2. The V and J ends lost 8 bases and 5 bases, in that order; junction bases with no gene match: 13. CDR3 length: 17 residues. The germline CDR1 and CDR2 sequences are MNHEY and SMNVEV (reference sequence). CDR3 bases: TGTGCCAGCGGTCCATCCGGACTAGCGGGGGTAATAGATACGCAGTATTTT. Translation: CASGPSGLAGVIDTQYF.

This clone was counted a single time. The chain is built from TRBV6-6 and TRBJ2-7, with unresolved D. Between the trimmed V and J ends, which lost 7 bases and 6 bases, there was a span of 13 bases. Germline assignment: CDR1 MNHNY and CDR2 SVGAGI (reference sequence). This CDR3 comprises 12 residues. The CDR3 DNA follows: TGTGCCAGCAACTTTGAAGTCGGCGAGCAGTACTTC. Translation gives CASNFEVGEQYF.

The J gene is TRBJ1-6, the V gene TRBV10-3; D not certain. Trimming removed 5 bases at V and 7 bases at J, with 12 bases between. CDR3 length equals 14 residues. CDR1 is ENHRY and CDR2 is SYGVKD in the germline V gene. In DNA form, the CDR3 reads TGTGCCATCAGTTTCGCCCCTATCAATTCACCCCTCCACTTT. Its protein product is CAISFAPINSPLHF.

The V call is TRBV7-3, the J call TRBJ2-5, with 8 bases identical to TRBD2. Looked up from germline, CDR1 is SGHTA and CDR2 is FQGTGA. This CDR3 region has 15 residues. The V gene end was trimmed by 2 bases and the J gene end by 5 bases; junction bases not matched to a gene: 7. The CDR3 loop is CASSLGAGDGETQYF. CDR3 bases: TGTGCCAGCAGCTTAGGAGCGGGGGACGGGGAGACCCAGTACTTC.

The chain links TRBV30 to TRBJ1-1; D remains ambiguous. Trimming left V 3 bases short and J 7 bases short, with 6 bases between. The germline gives CDR1 GTSNPN, CDR2 SVGIG (reference sequence). The CDR3 has 10 residues. The CDR3 DNA sequence: TGTGCCTGGAGGGTGATTGAAGCTTTCTTT. Encoded protein: CAWRVIEAFF. Using reference TRBV30 and TRBJ1-1 for the parts outside the CDR3, the full variable domain is SQTIHQWPATLVQPVGSPLSLECTVEGTSNPNLYWYRQAAGRGLQLLFYSVGIGQISSEVPQNLSASRPQDRQFILSSKKLLLSDSGFYLCAWRVIEAFFGQGTRLTVV.

The genes are TRBV5-1 and TRBJ1-6; TRBD1 might be the D (6 bases). Germline V lookup: CDR1 SGHRS, CDR2 YFSETQ. The CDR3 extends over 16 amino acids. V lost 4 bases to trimming and J lost 9 bases, with 20 bases between them. The CDR3 DNA is TGCGCCAGCAGCCCTTCGGACAGCTTGGGTCGTTCACCCCTCCACTTT. Translation gives CASSPSDSLGRSPLHF.

The chain joins TRBV30 to TRBJ1-6, with D possibly TRBD1 on 6 matching bases. Germline values: CDR1 GTSNPN, CDR2 SVGIG (reference sequence). There are 14 residues in the CDR3. The V gene lost 0 bases and the J gene lost 6 bases, with 9 bases spanning the gap. As DNA, the CDR3 is TGTGCCTGGAGTGTACAACAGGGTAATTCACCCCTCCACTTT. Protein: CAWSVQQGNSPLHF.

The chain combines TRBV15 with TRBJ2-3; 7 bases map to TRBD2. The CDR3 contains 14 residues. The junction had 2 bases not matched to a gene; V was cut back by 3 bases and J by 2 bases. The germline CDR1 and CDR2 sequences are LNHNV and YYDKDF (reference sequence). The CDR3 here is CATSSGGNTDTQYF. CDR3 bases: TGTGCCACCAGCAGCGGGGGGAACACAGATACGCAGTATTTT.